This T cell receptor beta chain was recorded in a study of blood T cell repertoires in COVID-19. The CDR3 extends over 11 amino acids. CDR1 is SNHLY, CDR2 FYNNEI, per germline. With 11 bases removed from V and 8 bases from J, the gap between germline ends came to 15 bases. How the authors handled the data: Cell counts per sample came from amplifying reference gene primers. The repertoire was sequenced with immunoSEQ multiplex PCR; TCRdb's copy has only in-frame clones and lacks some. Clonal size and the V and J genes are those of that table, whereas D and trimming came from the DNA. The sample comprises approximately 90,000 clones, roughly 84% of which are singletons, and around a quarter rests with the top ten. This clone turned up a few times.

The chain carries TRBV2 and TRBJ1-2, with D uncertain. The receptor was isolated from a man aged 55-75 years with acute or convalescent COVID-19. Input material: peripheral blood. CDR3 protein: CAGTSWRGYTF. The CDR3 nucleotides are TGTGCCGGAACTTCCTGGCGGGGCTACACCTTC.